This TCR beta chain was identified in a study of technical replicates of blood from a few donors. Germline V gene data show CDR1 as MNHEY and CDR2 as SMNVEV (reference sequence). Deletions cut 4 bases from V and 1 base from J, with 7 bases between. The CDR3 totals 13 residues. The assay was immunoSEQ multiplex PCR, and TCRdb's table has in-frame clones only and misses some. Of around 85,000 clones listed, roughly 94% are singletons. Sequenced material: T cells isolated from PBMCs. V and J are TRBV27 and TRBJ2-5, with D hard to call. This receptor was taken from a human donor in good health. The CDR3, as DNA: TGTGCCAGCAGTTCAAACTTCCAAGAGACCCAGTACTTC. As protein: CASSSNFQETQYF.